This is a list of T cell receptor beta chains from one sample in a study of T cell responses to AZD1222 COVID-19 vaccine. Sequenced by immunoSEQ multiplex PCR; TCRdb stores in-frame clones only, minus some. The table records roughly 150,000 clones, 92% of them present only once. The sample here was peripheral blood, taken on day 0 of AZD1222 vaccination. The receptors were gathered from an adult in good health. CDR3s include the opening cysteine and the closing phenylalanine or tryptophan. Fields, in order: clone size, V gene, D gene, J gene, CDR3 length, CDR3 DNA, CDR3 protein. A D gene is named only where the DNA matches it firmly. Size is omitted from some rows. Given values are once, few, many or a class for expanded clones.

>-|TRBV7-9|-|TRBJ1-1|17
TGTGCCAGCAGCCCCCTATGGGATTATGGGATGAACACTGAAGCTTTCTTT
CASSPLWDYGMNTEAFF
>-|TRBV24-1|TRBD1|TRBJ2-1|14
TGTGCCACCAGTGATCGGACAGGGACGAATGAGCAGTTCTTC
CATSDRTGTNEQFF
>-|TRBV9|-|TRBJ1-6|16
TGTGCCAGCAGCGCTCACCTGAGCTCCTATAATTCACCCCTCCACTTT
CASSAHLSSYNSPLHF
>-|TRBV29-1|-|TRBJ1-2|15
TGCAGCGTTGATGCAGGGGCGGACCGAAGCTATGGCTACACCTTC
CSVDAGADRSYGYTF
>-|TRBV12-3/TRBV12-4|-|TRBJ2-1|11
TGTGCCAGCAGAGTGTACAATGAGCAGTTCTTC
CASRVYNEQFF
>-|TRBV7-6|TRBD1|TRBJ1-2|14
TGTGCCAGCAGCGGAAACAGGGGGCCCTATGGCTACACCTTC
CASSGNRGPYGYTF
>-|TRBV24-1|-|TRBJ1-1|12
TGTGCCACCAGTGACGGCAGCCCTGAAGCTTTCTTT
CATSDGSPEAFF
>-|TRBV5-6|-|TRBJ1-2|13
TGTGCCAGCAGCTTGGAACAAACGGATGGCTACACCTTC
CASSLEQTDGYTF
>-|TRBV30|TRBD2|TRBJ2-1|16
TGTGCCTGGAGTTCTAGCGGGAGGGCCCTCTGGAATGAGCAGTTCTTC
CAWSSSGRALWNEQFF
>-|TRBV13|TRBD2|TRBJ2-7|15
TGTGCCAGCAGCCCGCTGACTAGCGGGCCCTACGAGCAGTACTTC
CASSPLTSGPYEQYF
>-|TRBV28|-|TRBJ2-5|13
TGTGCCAGCAGACGACAGAATGGAGAGACCCAGTACTTC
CASRRQNGETQYF
>-|TRBV19|TRBD1|TRBJ2-1|15
TGTGCCAGTAGTATAAAGGACAGGGGGATCAATGAGCAGTTCTTC
CASSIKDRGINEQFF
>few|TRBV5-1|-|TRBJ2-7|14
TGCGCCAGCAGCTTGGCCGGTGGCAGCTACGAGCAGTACTTC
CASSLAGGSYEQYF
>-|TRBV19|-|TRBJ1-5|15
TGTGCCAGTAGATTAGGGCAGGGGAGCAATCAGCCCCAGCATTTT
CASRLGQGSNQPQHF
>-|TRBV9|TRBD1|TRBJ2-2|15
TGTGCCAGCAGCGTAGGGACAGGGAACACCGGGGAGCTGTTTTTT
CASSVGTGNTGELFF
>-|TRBV28|TRBD1|TRBJ1-2|13
TGTGCCAGCAGTTTGGGACAGGCAGATGGCTACACCTTC
CASSLGQADGYTF
>-|TRBV30|-|TRBJ1-2|13
TGTGCCTGGAGTGTGGGTCCAACCTATGGCTACACCTTC
CAWSVGPTYGYTF
>-|TRBV15|TRBD2|TRBJ2-7|15
TGTGCCACCAGTGAAACGACTAGCGGGTACTACGAGCAGTACTTC
CATSETTSGYYEQYF
>-|TRBV5-1|-|TRBJ1-1|13
TGCGCCAGCAGCTTGGCCGGGGGGGCTGAAGCTTTCTTT
CASSLAGGAEAFF
>-|TRBV9|-|TRBJ1-2|14
TGTGCCAGCGGTCAATCCCCATCGTTCTATGGCTACACCTTC
CASGQSPSFYGYTF